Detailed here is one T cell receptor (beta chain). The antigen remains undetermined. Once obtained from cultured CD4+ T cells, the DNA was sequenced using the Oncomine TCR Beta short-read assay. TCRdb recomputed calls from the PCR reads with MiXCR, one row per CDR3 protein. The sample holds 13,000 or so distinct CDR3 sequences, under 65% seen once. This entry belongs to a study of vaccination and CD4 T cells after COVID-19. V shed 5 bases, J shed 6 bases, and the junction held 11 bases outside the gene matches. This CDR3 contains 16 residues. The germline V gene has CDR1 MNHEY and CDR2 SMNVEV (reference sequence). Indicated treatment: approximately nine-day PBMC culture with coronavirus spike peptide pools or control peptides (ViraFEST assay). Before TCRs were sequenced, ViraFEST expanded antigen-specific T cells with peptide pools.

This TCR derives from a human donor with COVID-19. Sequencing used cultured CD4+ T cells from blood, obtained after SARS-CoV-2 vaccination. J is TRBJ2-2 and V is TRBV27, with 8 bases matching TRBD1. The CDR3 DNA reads TGTGCCAGCAGTCCGACAACAGGGGGAGGACCCGGGGAGCTGTTTTTT. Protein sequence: CASSPTTGGGPGELFF.